The 14 T cell receptor beta chains reported below all come from one sample, sequenced in a study of technical replicates of blood from a handful of donors. TCRdb's table, derived via immunoSEQ multiplex PCR, lists solely in-frame clones and lacks some. This sample carries tens of thousands of clones, around 97% of them seen once, and the ten largest clones take roughly 0.2%. The sample consisted of T cells isolated from PBMCs. These receptors were obtained from a human donor in good health.

This chain uses TRBV6-1 with TRBJ2-5; 8 positions agree with TRBD1. The junction had 15 bases not matched to a gene; V was cut back by 4 bases and J by 5 bases. Germline V gene data show CDR1 as MNHNS and CDR2 as SASEGT. This CDR3 comprises 17 residues. CDR3 bases: TGTGCCAGCAGTGGCGGCCCCGGACAGGGCAATTTGGAGACCCAGTACTTC. Amino acids: CASSGGPGQGNLETQYF.

The rearrangement joins TRBV12-5 to TRBJ1-5, with D uncertain. The CDR3 runs to 13 residues. CDR1 and CDR2 (germline): LGHNT, FRNRAP. The V end was cut by 6 bases, the J end by 4 bases, with 10 bases between. CDR3 coding DNA: TGTGCTAGTGGAGCGGGCGGGAATCAGCCCCAGCATTTT. Protein sequence: CASGAGGNQPQHF.

The gene calls are TRBV6-5 and TRBJ1-1; D is unclear. CDR3 size: 16 residues. Trimming removed 1 base at V and 1 base at J, with 13 bases between. Germline CDR1 MNHEY, CDR2 SVGAGI. CDR3 coding DNA: TGTGCCAGCAGTTACTTCATATCGTCAGGGAACACTGAAGCTTTCTTT. It is translated as CASSYFISSGNTEAFF.

This clone has only one observation. The chain has TRBV13 and TRBJ1-1; a possible D gene is TRBD1 (6 bases). The CDR3 extends over 14 amino acids. Between the trimmed V and J ends, which lost 5 bases and 6 bases, there was a span of 16 bases. The germline V gene encodes CDR1 PRHDT and CDR2 FYEKMQ (reference sequence). The CDR3 region has the DNA TGTGCCAGCAGCCTCTATACAGGGAGCGCTGAAGCTTTCTTT. Translation gives CASSLYTGSAEAFF.

The chain links TRBV5-4 to TRBJ2-5; 9 bases are shared with TRBD2. The ends lost 5 bases at V and 5 bases at J; junction bases unmatched: 7. Germline CDR1 reads SGHNT; CDR2 reads YYREEE (reference sequence). CDR3 size: 14 residues. CDR3 protein: CASSSASGMETQYF. The CDR3 DNA follows: TGTGCCAGCAGTTCTGCTAGCGGGATGGAGACCCAGTACTTC.

V usage is TRBV6-5 and J usage is TRBJ2-7, with 7 bases that match TRBD2. Looked up from germline, CDR1 is MNHEY and CDR2 is SVGAGI. The V segment lost 3 bases and the J segment 5 bases; nucleotides outside the gene matches: 4. The CDR3 is 13 amino acids. CDR3 sequence: CASSYIAGDEQYF. The CDR3 nucleotides read TGTGCCAGCAGTTATATCGCGGGGGACGAGCAGTACTTC.

This clone was seen once. The rearrangement links TRBV27 to TRBJ2-7; 8 nucleotides agree with TRBD1. From germline, CDR1 is MNHEY and CDR2 SMNVEV (reference sequence). J was trimmed by 5 bases and V by 2 bases; bases with no gene match: 5. This CDR3 has 14 amino acids. CDR3 nucleotide sequence: TGTGCCAGCAGTTTAAACAGGGGGTTCAACGAGCAGTACTTC. Amino acid sequence: CASSLNRGFNEQYF.

V usage is TRBV7-9 and J usage is TRBJ2-7, with 9 positions matching TRBD2. Germline CDR1 SEHNR, CDR2 FQNEAQ (reference sequence). The CDR3 covers 15 residues. The V and J ends lost 3 bases and 4 bases, in that order; junction bases with no gene match: 7. CDR3 amino acids: CASSFSTSGKYEQYF. CDR3 in DNA: TGTGCCAGCAGCTTCTCGACTAGCGGTAAATACGAGCAGTACTTC.

The V gene is TRBV30, the J gene TRBJ1-2, with D hard to call. The CDR3 is 13 residues long. Germline CDR1 is GTSNPN and CDR2 is SVGIG (reference sequence). The V end was cut by 4 bases, the J end by 8 bases, with 17 bases between. The CDR3 sequence is CAWTGKGAGGYTF. In nucleotides, the CDR3 is TGTGCCTGGACGGGGAAGGGAGCGGGAGGCTACACCTTC.

The rearrangement uses TRBV2 and TRBJ1-2, with TRBD1 identical over 8 bases. V lost 8 bases to trimming and J lost 8 bases; unmatched junction nucleotides: 13. Germline V gives CDR1 SNHLY, CDR2 FYNNEI. This CDR3 region has 14 residues. In DNA form, the CDR3 reads TGTGCCAGCTCCAGATCGACAGGGGTATTAGGCTACACCTTC. It yields the protein CASSRSTGVLGYTF.

V usage is TRBV30 and J usage is TRBJ2-2; 7 nucleotides match TRBD1. This CDR3 contains 15 residues. Germline assignment: CDR1 GTSNPN and CDR2 SVGIG (reference sequence). Germline trimming cut 3 bases from V and 13 bases from J; bases unmatched to any gene: 17. The CDR3 is CAWRVLGDRVEWLFF. Written as DNA, the CDR3 is TGTGCCTGGAGGGTATTAGGAGACAGGGTTGAGTGGCTGTTTTTT.

V gene TRBV19 combines with J gene TRBJ2-1, with 11 bases identical to TRBD2. V shed 6 bases and J 7 bases; nucleotides not matched to a gene: 11. There are 16 residues in the CDR3. Germline V CDR1 and CDR2: LNHDA, SQIVND (reference sequence). CDR3 DNA: TGTGCCAGTAGGGGGGGGTCGACTAGCGGGGAAAATGAGCAGTTCTTC. Its translation is CASRGGSTSGENEQFF.

The chain employs TRBV6-6 and TRBJ2-3; D is perhaps TRBD2 (6 bases). This CDR3 is built from 15 residues. The V end lost 0 bases, the J end lost 6 bases, and 13 bases lay between the germline ends. Germline assignment: CDR1 MNHNY and CDR2 SVGAGI (reference sequence). The CDR3, as DNA: TGTGCCAGCAGTTACTCGAGAGGGGAGGCGGATACGCAGTATTTT. Translating it yields CASSYSRGEADTQYF.

V gene TRBV11-2 combines with J gene TRBJ1-1; no reliable D call. This CDR3 region has 11 residues. Trimming removed 5 bases at V and 11 bases at J, with 12 bases between. CDR1 SGHAT and CDR2 FQNNGV come from the germline V gene. DNA for the CDR3: TGTGCCAGCAGCACCCAACTTGTCGCTTTCTTT. Protein sequence: CASSTQLVAFF.